A selection of T cell receptor beta chains follows, all from one sample in a study of early T cells in non-severe SARS-CoV-2 infection. MiXCR was run by TCRdb on the 5' RACE reads, yielding one entry per CDR3 protein. The table shows some 19,000 distinct CDR3 sequences, with roughly 4.3% occurring only once. The specimen sequenced was whole blood. The source is an adult who was a healthcare worker with PCR-confirmed SARS-CoV-2 infection or an uninfected control (not recorded which). Both conserved end residues are part of each CDR3. D genes are given only for firm matches. Clone size is stated in some rows and not others, as once, few, many or a class when expanded.

d_call clone_size j_call v_call cdr3_aa cdr3_nt
TRBD1 many TRBJ1-1 TRBV29-1 CSVETGGDSEAFF TGCAGCGTTGAAACAGGGGGCGACTCTGAAGCTTTCTTT
TRBD1 many TRBJ1-1 TRBV7-3 CASSLGFRQGGGTEAFF TGTGCCAGCAGCTTAGGATTTAGACAGGGAGGTGGGACTGAAGCTTTCTTT
NA many TRBJ1-5 TRBV20-1 CSVSRGRGNQPQHF TGCAGTGTCAGTAGGGGTCGCGGCAATCAGCCCCAGCATTTT
TRBD1 NA TRBJ1-1 TRBV2 CASSVAGTDTEAFF TGTGCCAGCAGTGTCGCCGGGACAGACACTGAAGCTTTCTTT
NA many TRBJ2-7 TRBV20-1 CSAMPMWDSLYEQYF TGCAGTGCTATGCCGATGTGGGACTCTCTCTACGAGCAGTACTTC
NA many TRBJ2-7 TRBV7-9 CASSLGQWAYEQYF TGTGCCAGCAGCTTAGGTCAGTGGGCCTACGAGCAGTACTTC
TRBD1 many TRBJ1-1 TRBV20-1 CSARVPGQSEAFF TGCAGTGCTAGAGTCCCGGGACAGTCGGAAGCTTTCTTT
NA few TRBJ2-3 TRBV20-1 CSASLRTGYTDTQYF TGCAGTGCTAGCCTAAGAACGGGCTACACAGATACGCAGTATTTT
NA many TRBJ1-3 TRBV7-2 CASSFLSGNTIYF TGTGCCAGCAGCTTCCTATCTGGAAACACCATATATTTT
NA many TRBJ1-5 TRBV18 CASSPAQGSNQPQHF TGTGCCAGCTCACCGGCTCAGGGGAGCAATCAGCCCCAGCATTTT